The 23 T cell receptor beta chains reported below all come from one sample, sequenced in a study of patients and donors after allogeneic stem cell transplantation. One entry per CDR3 protein results from TCRdb running MiXCR on the RT-PCR reads. Among about 400,000 distinct CDR3 sequences, roughly 17% were seen once, and the ten largest hold just over 7%. Sample: blood, either unsorted or a sorted T cell fraction (not recorded which). The receptor source for this set is a human donor who was either an allogeneic HSCT recipient or a stem cell or donor lymphocyte infusion donor (not recorded which). It is not recorded whose cells these are; they may come from a transplant donor.

In its sample, this clonotype was seen a few times. This rearrangement joins TRBV20-1 to TRBJ2-7; TRBD2 matches 9 bases. J lost 2 bases, V lost 2 bases, and 10 bases had no gene match. Germline-derived CDR1 and CDR2 are DFQATT and SNEGSKA (reference sequence). The CDR3 extends over 16 amino acids. The CDR3 reads CSARNVLAGITYEQYF. CDR3 in DNA: TGCAGTGCTAGAAATGTCCTAGCGGGAATTACCTACGAGCAGTACTTC.

J is TRBJ2-1 and V is TRBV29-1; 9 bases line up with TRBD1. The J segment lost 3 bases and the V segment lost 6 bases, leaving 6 bases of the junction unmatched. Germline assignment: CDR1 SQVTM and CDR2 ANQGSEA. This CDR3 contains 14 residues. CDR3 coding DNA: TGCAGCGTAGTACCGGGACAGGGCTACAATGAGCAGTTCTTC. Its translation is CSVVPGQGYNEQFF.

This clonotype appeared a few times. The V and J genes are TRBV7-2 and TRBJ1-2, with a tentative D call TRBD1 (6 bases). V was cut by 5 bases and J by 4 bases, with 17 bases left in between. The CDR3 is made up of 15 amino acids. CDR1 SGHTA and CDR2 FQGNSA come from the germline V gene. The CDR3 DNA reads as TGTGCCAGCAGCCTACCCCGGGACACAATCTATGGCTACACCTTC. The encoded protein is CASSLPRDTIYGYTF.

This clonotype was seen at least ten times. The CDR3 reads CASSFRGGNSPLHF. The CDR3 DNA reads as TGTGCCAGCAGTTTTAGGGGGGGTAATTCACCCCTCCACTTT. V usage is TRBV12-3 or TRBV12-4 and J usage is TRBJ1-6; a possible D gene is TRBD1 (6 bases). V shed 3 bases and J shed 6 bases, with 9 bases lying between them. CDR3 length: 14 amino acids.

This clonotype has more than one count but fewer than ten. V and J are TRBV5-1 and TRBJ1-1; D ambiguous. The CDR3 contains 14 residues. The germline V gene has CDR1 SGHRS and CDR2 YFSETQ. V was pared by 0 bases and J by 0 bases, with 6 bases between. The DNA for the CDR3 is TGCGCCAGCAGCTTGGACGCATTGAACACTGAAGCTTTCTTT. It specifies CASSLDALNTEAFF.

Only a few counts were recorded for this clonotype. The chain combines TRBV6-5 with TRBJ1-4; TRBD1 agrees at 8 bases. The length of the CDR3 is 16 residues. The ends lost 4 bases at V and 3 bases at J; junction bases unmatched: 7. Germline V gene data show CDR1 as MNHEY and CDR2 as SVGAGI. As DNA, the CDR3 is TGTGCCAGCAGTTCAATAGGACAGGGCCCTAATGAAAAACTGTTTTTT. Its protein product is CASSSIGQGPNEKLFF.

This clonotype was detected a few times. V gene TRBV20-1 combines with J gene TRBJ2-2, with 12 bases that match TRBD2. This CDR3 contains 18 residues. The germline V gene encodes CDR1 DFQATT and CDR2 SNEGSKA (reference sequence). V was clipped by 0 bases and J by 4 bases; unmatched bases: 9. In DNA, the CDR3 is TGCAGTGCTAGAGATGGCCTAGCGGGGGGGCCGGTCACCGGGGAGCTGTTTTTT. Its translation: CSARDGLAGGPVTGELFF.

This clonotype was seen a handful of times. The rearrangement uses TRBV19 and TRBJ2-1; D may be TRBD2 (6 bases). Germline V gene lookup returns CDR1 LNHDA and CDR2 SQIVND (reference sequence). This CDR3 is built from 16 residues. Between the trimmed V and J ends, which lost 9 bases and 4 bases, there was a span of 22 bases. CDR3 nucleotide sequence: TGTGCCAGCGCCTGGAGGGACGTTGGTACTTACAATGAGCAGTTCTTC. This encodes CASAWRDVGTYNEQFF.

This chain connects TRBV4-3 to TRBJ2-1, with 9 bases aligning to TRBD1. Germline trimming cut 4 bases from V and 9 bases from J; bases unmatched to any gene: 7. The CDR3 spans 14 residues. The germline V gene has CDR1 LGHNA and CDR2 YSLEER. The CDR3 here is CASSRGTGRGEQFF. DNA of the CDR3: TGCGCCAGCAGCCGGGGGACAGGGAGGGGTGAGCAGTTCTTC.

In its sample, this clonotype was seen a few times. The CDR3 reads CASSFDRGRGNTEAFF. CDR3 bases: TGCGCCAGCAGCTTCGACAGGGGGCGTGGGAACACTGAAGCTTTCTTT. V usage is TRBV5-1 and J usage is TRBJ1-1, with TRBD1 matching 10 bases. V lost 2 bases, J lost 1 base, and 5 bases stayed unmatched. Germline assignment: CDR1 SGHRS and CDR2 YFSETQ. The CDR3 covers 16 residues. The whole variable domain, remainder taken from reference TRBV5-1 and TRBJ1-1, is KAGVTQTPRYLIKTRGQQVTLSCSPISGHRSVSWYQQTPGQGLQFLFEYFSETQRNKGNFPGRFSGRQFSNSRSEMNVSTLELGDSALYLCASSFDRGRGNTEAFFGQGTRLTVV.

CDR3 nucleotide sequence: TGCGGTGGTAGGGGCGGTATGCGGGCAGATACGCAGTATTTT. Encoded protein: CGGRGGMRADTQYF. This chain joins TRBV29-1 and TRBJ2-3, with D possibly called TRBD1 or TRBD2 (5 bases each). Germline lookup yields CDR1 SQVTM and CDR2 ANQGSEA. The CDR3 is made up of 14 amino acids.

This clonotype was recorded many times. The chain combines TRBV6-1 with TRBJ1-5; possibly TRBD1 for D (6 bases). Trimming shortened V by 5 bases and J by 1 base, and 12 bases separated the two germline ends. This CDR3 is built from 15 residues. Germline V gives CDR1 MNHNS, CDR2 SASEGT. The DNA of the CDR3 is TGTGCCAGCAGTCGGGGACATCAAAGCAATCAGCCCCAGCATTTT. Its translation is CASSRGHQSNQPQHF.

The genes are TRBV5-1 and TRBJ2-4, with D perhaps being TRBD1 or TRBD2 (5 bases each). The CDR3 consists of 16 residues. Germline-derived CDR1 and CDR2 are SGHRS and YFSETQ. The ends were cut back, 0 bases at V and 1 base at J, with 11 bases in the middle. The CDR3 nucleotides are TGCGCCAGCAGCTTGGCCGCCGGGGCGGCCAAAAACATTCAGTACTTC. It encodes CASSLAAGAAKNIQYF.

This clonotype was picked up a small number of times. J is TRBJ2-1 and V is TRBV28; 9 nucleotides line up with TRBD2. V lost 7 bases to trimming and J lost 0 bases; unmatched junction nucleotides: 10. This CDR3 region has 17 residues. Germline V gene sequence: CDR1 MDHEN, CDR2 SYDVKM. The CDR3 bases are TGTGCCAGCACCTCTAGCGGGAACCTTAACTCCTACAATGAGCAGTTCTTC. It is translated as CASTSSGNLNSYNEQFF.

This clonotype was observed at least ten times. The chain links TRBV5-1 to TRBJ2-7; 8 nucleotides align to TRBD2. Trimming removed 4 bases from V and 0 bases from J; junction bases left unmatched: 9. Germline loops: CDR1 SGHRS, CDR2 YFSETQ. This CDR3 has 16 amino acids. The CDR3 DNA sequence: TGCGCCAGCAGCAACCGGACGGGGGGGAGCTCCTACGAGCAGTACTTC. Translated, it gives CASSNRTGGSSYEQYF.

This clonotype was observed a handful of times. V gene TRBV3-1 combines with J gene TRBJ2-2; 7 nucleotides agree with TRBD2. CDR1 is LGHDT and CDR2 is YNNKEL in the germline V gene (reference sequence). Trimming cost V 4 bases and J 5 bases; bases outside gene matches: 7. The length of the CDR3 is 15 residues. This chain's CDR3 is CASSPRGGSTGELFF. CDR3 bases: TGTGCCAGCAGCCCGAGGGGCGGGAGTACCGGGGAGCTGTTTTTT. Based on the CDR3 plus reference TRBV3-1 and TRBJ2-2, the full variable domain is DTAVSQTPKYLVTQMGNDKSIKCEQNLGHDTMYWYKQDSKKFLKIMFSYNNKELIINETVPNRFSPKSPDKAHLNLHINSLELGDSAVYFCASSPRGGSTGELFFGEGSRLTVL.

The table lists this clonotype with a few counts. One end of the junction is discordant with germline, which a read error may explain. The chain employs TRBV7-7 and TRBJ2-5; 10 nucleotides align to TRBD1. The CDR3 totals 14 residues. In germline, CDR1 is SSHAT, CDR2 FNYEAQ (reference sequence). The CDR3 reads CASSLDRGRETQYF. In nucleotides, the CDR3 is TGTGCTAGCAGCCTCGACAGGGGGCGAGAGACCCAGTACTTC.

The chain employs TRBV4-1 and TRBJ2-1, with unresolved D. The CDR3 is 15 residues long. Deletions cut 5 bases from V and 7 bases from J, with 18 bases between. Germline assignment: CDR1 MGHRA and CDR2 YSYEKL. The CDR3 sequence: CASSAPLEGENEQFF. CDR3 in DNA: TGCGCCAGCAGCGCCCCGTTAGAAGGAGAGAATGAGCAGTTCTTC.

This chain joins TRBV4-1 and TRBJ2-6; D call uncertain. Germline values: CDR1 MGHRA, CDR2 YSYEKL. CDR3 length equals 14 residues. V lost 4 bases to trimming and J lost 2 bases, with 6 bases between them. The chain's CDR3 is CASSLLAGANVLTF. The CDR3 DNA reads as TGCGCCAGCAGCCTCCTAGCTGGGGCCAACGTCCTGACTTTC.

There are many counts of this clonotype. The chain carries TRBV20-1 and TRBJ2-7; 8 positions agree with TRBD2. V was clipped by 4 bases and J by 8 bases; unmatched bases: 7. The CDR3 sequence is 12 residues long. Germline-derived CDR1 and CDR2 are DFQATT and SNEGSKA (reference sequence). Here the CDR3 reads CSANGSGKKQYF. The CDR3 bases are TGCAGTGCTAATGGTAGCGGGAAGAAGCAGTACTTC.

The chain is built from TRBV7-9 and TRBJ1-4; D is undetermined. Germline lookup yields CDR1 SEHNR and CDR2 FQNEAQ (reference sequence). The CDR3 has 11 amino acids. The ends were cut back, 4 bases at V and 7 bases at J, with 4 bases in the middle. The CDR3 sequence is CASSYSEKLFF. As DNA, the CDR3 is TGTGCCAGCAGCTACAGTGAAAAACTGTTTTTT.

This clonotype has only a few counts. The chain employs TRBV12-3 or TRBV12-4 and TRBJ1-6; 8 bases are shared with TRBD1. This CDR3 spans 15 amino acids. Trimming removed 7 bases from V and 9 bases from J; junction bases left unmatched: 11. The CDR3 spells CASTASGRGPSPLHF. CDR3 bases: TGTGCCAGCACCGCCTCGGGCAGGGGGCCTTCACCCCTCCACTTT.

Many counts were recorded for this clonotype. The chain couples TRBV7-2 to TRBJ2-7, with D perhaps assigned TRBD1 or TRBD2 (6 bases each). V lost 6 bases to trimming and J lost 0 bases, with 12 bases between them. Germline-derived CDR1 and CDR2 are SGHTA and FQGNSA. There are 14 residues in the CDR3. CDR3 region: CASRRGGSSYEQYF. In DNA form, the CDR3 reads TGTGCCAGCAGAAGAGGGGGGAGCTCCTACGAGCAGTACTTC. Complete variable domain (other parts from reference TRBV7-2 and TRBJ2-7): GAGVSQSPSNKVTEKGKDVELRCDPISGHTALYWYRQSLGQGLEFLIYFQGNSAPDKSGLPSDRFSAERTGGSVSTLTIQRTQQEDSAVYLCASRRGGSSYEQYFGPGTRLTVT.